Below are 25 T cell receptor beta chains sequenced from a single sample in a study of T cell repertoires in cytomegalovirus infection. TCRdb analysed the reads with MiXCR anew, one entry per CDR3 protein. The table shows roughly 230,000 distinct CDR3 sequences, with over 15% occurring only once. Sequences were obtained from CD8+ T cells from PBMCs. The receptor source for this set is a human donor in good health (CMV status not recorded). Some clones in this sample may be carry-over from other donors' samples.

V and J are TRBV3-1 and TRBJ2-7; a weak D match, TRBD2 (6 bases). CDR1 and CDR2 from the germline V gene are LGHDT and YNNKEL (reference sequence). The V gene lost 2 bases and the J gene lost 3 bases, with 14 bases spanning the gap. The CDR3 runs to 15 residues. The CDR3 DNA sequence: TGTGCCAGCAGCCAATTTCGGGGGAACATCTACGAGCAGTACTTC. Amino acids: CASSQFRGNIYEQYF.

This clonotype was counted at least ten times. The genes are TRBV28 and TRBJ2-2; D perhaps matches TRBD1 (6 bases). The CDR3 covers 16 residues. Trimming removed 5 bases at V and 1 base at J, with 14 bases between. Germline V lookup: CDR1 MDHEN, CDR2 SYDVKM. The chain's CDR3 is CASSAHGTKNTGELFF. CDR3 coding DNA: TGTGCCAGCAGTGCGCATGGGACAAAGAACACCGGGGAGCTGTTTTTT.

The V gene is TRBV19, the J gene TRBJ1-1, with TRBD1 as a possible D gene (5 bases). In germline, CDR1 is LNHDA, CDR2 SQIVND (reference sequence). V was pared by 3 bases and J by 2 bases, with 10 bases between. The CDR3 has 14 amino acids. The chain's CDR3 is CASSMSQGNTEAFF. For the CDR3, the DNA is TGTGCCAGTAGTATGTCGCAGGGTAACACTGAAGCTTTCTTT.

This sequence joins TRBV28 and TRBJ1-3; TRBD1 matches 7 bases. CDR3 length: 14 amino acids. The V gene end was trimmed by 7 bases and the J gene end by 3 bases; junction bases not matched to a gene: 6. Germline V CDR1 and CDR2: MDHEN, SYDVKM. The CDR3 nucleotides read TGTGCCAGCACCCCACAGGGGAATGGAAACACCATATATTTT. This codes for CASTPQGNGNTIYF.

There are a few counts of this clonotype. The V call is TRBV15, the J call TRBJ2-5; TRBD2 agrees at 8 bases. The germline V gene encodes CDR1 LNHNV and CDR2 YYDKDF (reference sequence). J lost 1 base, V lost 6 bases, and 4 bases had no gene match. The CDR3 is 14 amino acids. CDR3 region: CATRFSGVQETQYF. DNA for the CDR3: TGTGCCACCAGGTTTAGCGGGGTCCAAGAGACCCAGTACTTC.

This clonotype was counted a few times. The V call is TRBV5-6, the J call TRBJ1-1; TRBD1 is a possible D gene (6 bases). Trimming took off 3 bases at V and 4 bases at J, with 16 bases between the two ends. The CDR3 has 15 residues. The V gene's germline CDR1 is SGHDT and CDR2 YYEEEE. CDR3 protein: CASSYPRGSATEAFF. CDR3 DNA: TGTGCCAGCAGCTATCCCAGGGGATCGGCCACTGAAGCTTTCTTT.

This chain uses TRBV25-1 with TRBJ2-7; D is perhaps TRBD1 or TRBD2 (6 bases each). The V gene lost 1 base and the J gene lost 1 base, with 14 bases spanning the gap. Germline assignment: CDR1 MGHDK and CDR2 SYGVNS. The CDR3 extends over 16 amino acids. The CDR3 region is CASSESPRGESYEQYF. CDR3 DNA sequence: TGTGCCAGCAGTGAATCCCCTAGGGGGGAATCCTACGAGCAGTACTTC.

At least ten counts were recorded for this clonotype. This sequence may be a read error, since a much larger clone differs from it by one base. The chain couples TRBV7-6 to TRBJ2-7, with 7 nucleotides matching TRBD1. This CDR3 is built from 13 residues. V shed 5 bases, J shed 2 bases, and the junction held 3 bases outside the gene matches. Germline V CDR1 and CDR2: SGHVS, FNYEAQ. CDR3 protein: CASSPDRTYEQYF. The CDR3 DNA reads TGTGCCAGCAGCCCGGACAGGACCTACGAGCAGTACTTC.

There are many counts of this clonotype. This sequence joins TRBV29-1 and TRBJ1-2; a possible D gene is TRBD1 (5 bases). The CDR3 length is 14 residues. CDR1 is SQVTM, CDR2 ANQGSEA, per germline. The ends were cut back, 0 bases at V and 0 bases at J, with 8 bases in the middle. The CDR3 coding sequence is TGCAGCGTTGAAGAGGGGGGATCTAACTATGGCTACACCTTC. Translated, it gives CSVEEGGSNYGYTF.

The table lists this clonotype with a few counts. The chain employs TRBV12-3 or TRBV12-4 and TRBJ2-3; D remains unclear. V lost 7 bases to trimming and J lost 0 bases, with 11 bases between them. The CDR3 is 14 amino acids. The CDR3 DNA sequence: TGTGCCAGCATTAGCACAGATAGCACAGATACGCAGTATTTT. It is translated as CASISTDSTDTQYF.

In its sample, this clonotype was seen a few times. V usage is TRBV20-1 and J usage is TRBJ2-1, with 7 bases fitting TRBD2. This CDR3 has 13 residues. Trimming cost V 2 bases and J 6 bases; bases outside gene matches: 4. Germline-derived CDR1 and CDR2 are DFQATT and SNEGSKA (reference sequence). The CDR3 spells CSARILASNEQFF. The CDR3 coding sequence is TGCAGTGCTAGAATACTAGCGAGCAATGAGCAGTTCTTC.

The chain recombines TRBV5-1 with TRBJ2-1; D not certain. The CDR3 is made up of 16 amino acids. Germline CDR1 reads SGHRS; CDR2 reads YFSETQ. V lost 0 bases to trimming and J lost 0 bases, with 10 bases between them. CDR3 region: CASSLATDSSYNEQFF. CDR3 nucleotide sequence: TGCGCCAGCAGCTTGGCTACAGATAGCTCCTACAATGAGCAGTTCTTC.

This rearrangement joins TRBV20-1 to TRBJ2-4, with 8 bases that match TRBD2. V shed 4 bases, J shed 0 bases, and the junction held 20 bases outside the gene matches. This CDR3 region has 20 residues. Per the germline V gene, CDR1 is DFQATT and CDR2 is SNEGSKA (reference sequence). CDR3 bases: TGCAGTGCTACCTCTAATGGGGGACTAGTGGGGACGCTAGCCAAAAACATTCAGTACTTC. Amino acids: CSATSNGGLVGTLAKNIQYF.

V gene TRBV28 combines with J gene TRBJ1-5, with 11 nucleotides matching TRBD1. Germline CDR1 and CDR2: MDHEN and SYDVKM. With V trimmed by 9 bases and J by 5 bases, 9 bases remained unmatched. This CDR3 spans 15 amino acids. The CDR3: CASVSLDRGHQPQHF. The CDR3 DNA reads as TGTGCCAGTGTCTCCCTGGACAGGGGGCATCAGCCCCAGCATTTT.

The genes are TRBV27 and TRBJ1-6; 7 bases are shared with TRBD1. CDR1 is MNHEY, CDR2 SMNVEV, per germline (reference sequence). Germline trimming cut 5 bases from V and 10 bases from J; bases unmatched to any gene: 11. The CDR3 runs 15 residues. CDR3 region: CASSLTPQGVSPLHF. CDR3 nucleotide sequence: TGTGCCAGCAGTCTGACCCCCCAGGGGGTCTCACCCCTCCACTTT.

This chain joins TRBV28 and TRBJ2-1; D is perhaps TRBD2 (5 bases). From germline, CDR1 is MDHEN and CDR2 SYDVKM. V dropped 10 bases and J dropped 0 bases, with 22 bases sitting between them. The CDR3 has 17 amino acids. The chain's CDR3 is CATILYRTFRSYNEQFF. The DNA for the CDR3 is TGTGCCACCATCCTCTACCGGACTTTCCGCTCCTACAATGAGCAGTTCTTC.

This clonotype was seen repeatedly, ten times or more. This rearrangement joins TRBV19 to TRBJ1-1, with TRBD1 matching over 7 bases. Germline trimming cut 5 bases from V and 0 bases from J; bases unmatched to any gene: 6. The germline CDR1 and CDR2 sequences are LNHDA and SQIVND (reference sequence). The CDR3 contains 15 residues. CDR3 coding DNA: TGTGCCAGTAGTCCATCGACAGGGATGAACACTGAAGCTTTCTTT. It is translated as CASSPSTGMNTEAFF.

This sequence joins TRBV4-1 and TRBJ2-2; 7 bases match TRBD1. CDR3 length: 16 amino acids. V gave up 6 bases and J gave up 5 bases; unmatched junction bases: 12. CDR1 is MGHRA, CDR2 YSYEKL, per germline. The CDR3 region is CASSRPGTARTGELFF. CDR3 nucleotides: TGCGCCAGCAGTCGCCCCGGGACAGCTAGGACCGGGGAGCTGTTTTTT.

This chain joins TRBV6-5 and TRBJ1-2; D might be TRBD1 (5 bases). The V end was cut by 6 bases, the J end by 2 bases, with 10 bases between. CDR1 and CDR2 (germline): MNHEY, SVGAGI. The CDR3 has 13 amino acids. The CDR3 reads CASRQQENYGYTF. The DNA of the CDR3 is TGTGCCAGCAGACAACAGGAAAACTATGGCTACACCTTC.

The CDR3 is CASSQVIGEFGYTF. DNA of the CDR3: TGCGCCAGCAGCCAAGTTATCGGGGAATTTGGCTACACCTTC. The genes are TRBV4-1 and TRBJ1-2; D uncertain. The germline V gene encodes CDR1 MGHRA and CDR2 YSYEKL. Trimming shortened V by 1 base and J by 7 bases, and 13 bases separated the two germline ends. CDR3 length: 14 amino acids.

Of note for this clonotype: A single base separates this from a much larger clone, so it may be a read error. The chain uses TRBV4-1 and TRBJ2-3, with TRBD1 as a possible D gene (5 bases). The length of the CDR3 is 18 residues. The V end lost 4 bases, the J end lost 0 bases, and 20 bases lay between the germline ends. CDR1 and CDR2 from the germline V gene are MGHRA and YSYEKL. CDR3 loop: CASSLPAPTDTSTDTQYF. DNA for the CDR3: TGCGCCAGCAGCCTCCCGGCCCCGACAGATACTAGCACAGATACGCAGTATTTT.

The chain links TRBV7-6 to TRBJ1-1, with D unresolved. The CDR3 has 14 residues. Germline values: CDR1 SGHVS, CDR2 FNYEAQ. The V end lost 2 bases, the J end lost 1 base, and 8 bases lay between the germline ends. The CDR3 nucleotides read TGTGCCAGCAGCTTACAGCCATCGAACACTGAAGCTTTCTTT. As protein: CASSLQPSNTEAFF. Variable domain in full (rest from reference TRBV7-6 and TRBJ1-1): GAGVSQSPRYKVTKRGQDVALRCDPISGHVSLYWYRQALGQGPEFLTYFNYEAQQDKSGLPNDRFSAERPEGSISTLTIQRTEQRDSAMYRCASSLQPSNTEAFFGQGTRLTVV.

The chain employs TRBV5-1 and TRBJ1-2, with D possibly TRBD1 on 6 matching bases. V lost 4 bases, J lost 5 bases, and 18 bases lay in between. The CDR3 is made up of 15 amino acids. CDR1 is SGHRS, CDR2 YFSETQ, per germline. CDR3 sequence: CASSPIWTASYGYTF. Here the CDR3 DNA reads TGCGCCAGCAGCCCAATCTGGACAGCTTCTTATGGCTACACCTTC.

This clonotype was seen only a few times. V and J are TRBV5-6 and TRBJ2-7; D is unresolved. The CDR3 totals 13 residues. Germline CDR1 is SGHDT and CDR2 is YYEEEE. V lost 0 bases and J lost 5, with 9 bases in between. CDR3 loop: CASSLVGEDEQYF. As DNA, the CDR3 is TGTGCCAGCAGCTTGGTGGGTGAAGACGAGCAGTACTTC.

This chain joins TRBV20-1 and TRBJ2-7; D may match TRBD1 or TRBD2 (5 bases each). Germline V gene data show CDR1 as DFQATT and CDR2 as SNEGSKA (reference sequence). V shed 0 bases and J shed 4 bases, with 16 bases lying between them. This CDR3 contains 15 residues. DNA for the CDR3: TGCAGTGCTAGAGATCGGCAGGGAGTAGATTACGAGCAGTACTTC. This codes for CSARDRQGVDYEQYF.